This T cell receptor beta chain appears in the sequencing data of a study of T cell responses to AZD1222 COVID-19 vaccine. Assay: immunoSEQ multiplex PCR; the TCRdb copy retains only in-frame clones and omits some. The sample consists of roughly 76,000 clones, 70% to 90% of them appearing once. Trimming took 5 bases from V and 2 from J, leaving 10 bases between them. Germline values: CDR1 MGHRA, CDR2 YSYEKL. The CDR3 contains 13 residues. The receptor's source is an adult in good health. This sample comprised peripheral blood, obtained on day 0 of AZD1222 vaccination. The chain is built from TRBV4-1 and TRBJ2-7; D is possibly TRBD1 (6 bases). The CDR3: CASSSWDTYEQYF. CDR3 DNA: TGCGCCAGCAGCTCCTGGGACACCTACGAGCAGTACTTC.